This TCR beta chain is from a study of identical twins. Germline V lookup: CDR1 MDHEN, CDR2 SYDVKM. Between the trimmed V and J ends, which lost 9 bases and 4 bases, there was a span of 18 bases. The CDR3 runs to 14 residues. Turning to this clonotype: No antigen is known for it.

Addition of a universal primer site occurred through template switching, and cDNA carried unique molecular identifiers. MiXCR, applied by TCRdb to the 5' RACE reads, yields one record per CDR3 protein. The data hold nearly 900,000 distinct CDR3 sequences, with about 12% observed a single time. General study points: Twin pairs' shared out-of-frame alpha sequences were enriched in low generation probability. The more abundant beta clonotypes in cord blood had fewer insertions, and memory repertoires did not show this.

Everyone who donated was a healthy Caucasian. The same specimen was also included in a second study, on yellow fever vaccine responses in identical twins.

The TCR comes from a woman aged 18-29 years in good health. The chain carries TRBV28 and TRBJ1-2, with D unclear. Input material: PBMCs. The CDR3 reads CASHPVSNVYGYTF. The CDR3 bases are TGTGCCAGTCACCCAGTTTCCAACGTCTATGGCTACACCTTC.